Below, 18 T cell receptor beta chains from the same sample are listed, as sequenced in a study of T cell repertoires in cytomegalovirus infection. TCRdb itself ran the reads through MiXCR, one entry per CDR3 protein. The sample records around 350,000 distinct CDR3 sequences, 15% to 20% being singletons. The material sequenced was PBMCs. The receptor set was obtained from a human donor in good health (CMV status not recorded). Some clones in this sample may be carry-over from other donors' samples.

The chain has TRBV10-3 and TRBJ1-1; D remains unclear. The CDR3 contains 12 residues. Trimming removed 3 bases at V and 6 bases at J, with 8 bases between. Germline loops: CDR1 ENHRY, CDR2 SYGVKD. DNA of the CDR3: TGTGCCATCAGTGACGGAGGGTCTGAAGCTTTCTTT. Residues: CAISDGGSEAFF.

The chain joins TRBV10-3 to TRBJ1-5; D is unresolved. Germline lookup yields CDR1 ENHRY and CDR2 SYGVKD. CDR3 length: 14 amino acids. V dropped 10 bases and J dropped 1 base, with 14 bases sitting between them. As DNA, the CDR3 is TGTGCCAACAGCGCCTCGAAGAGCAATCAGCCCCAGCATTTT. As protein: CANSASKSNQPQHF.

A note on this clonotype: Germline is not matched at one junction end, which may reflect a read error. V usage is TRBV19 and J usage is TRBJ2-3; D remains ambiguous. Germline loops: CDR1 LNHDA, CDR2 SQIVND (reference sequence). This CDR3 has 13 residues. The CDR3 sequence is CVSKGVSTDTPYF. The CDR3 DNA sequence: TGTGTCAGTAAGGGCGTTAGCACAGATACGCCGTATTTT.

This clonotype has a handful of counts. This chain joins TRBV20-1 and TRBJ2-7; TRBD2 is a possible D gene (5 bases). Germline-derived CDR1 and CDR2 are DFQATT and SNEGSKA (reference sequence). The CDR3 is 12 amino acids. V was cut by 3 bases and J by 4 bases, with 10 bases left in between. The CDR3 bases are TGCAGTGCTAGGGACGGACTGTACGAGCAGTACTTC. As protein: CSARDGLYEQYF.

This clonotype has a single count. This chain links TRBV18 with TRBJ2-7, with no clear D. Per the germline V gene, CDR1 is KGHSH and CDR2 is LQKENI. The CDR3 covers 12 residues. Trimming left V 4 bases short and J 6 bases short, with 10 bases between. The CDR3 reads CASSLNPREQYF. Here the CDR3 DNA reads TGTGCCAGCTCACTCAACCCCCGCGAGCAGTACTTC.

This clonotype was counted between two and nine times. This rearrangement joins TRBV28 to TRBJ1-5; D is possibly TRBD1 (6 bases). The CDR3 contains 15 residues. V was shortened by 5 bases and J by 7 bases, with 18 bases between the two germline ends. The germline gives CDR1 MDHEN, CDR2 SYDVKM. The CDR3 DNA is TGTGCCAGCAGTGGGGGGCCTGACAATGGACAGCCCCAGCATTTT. This gives the protein CASSGGPDNGQPQHF.

The chain recombines TRBV2 with TRBJ1-1; D is perhaps TRBD1 (5 bases). This CDR3 region has 14 residues. CDR1 and CDR2 (germline): SNHLY, FYNNEI. Trimming removed 1 base at V and 3 bases at J, with 9 bases between. The CDR3: CASSEEDRYTEAFF. CDR3 sequence (DNA): TGTGCCAGCAGTGAAGAAGACAGATACACTGAAGCTTTCTTT.

Many counts were recorded for this clonotype. The DNA of the CDR3 is TGTGCCAGCAGCCTCTCCGCCCTTAGCAGCAATGAGCAGTTCTTC. It specifies CASSLSALSSNEQFF. The V gene is TRBV7-2, the J gene TRBJ2-1; D gene uncertain. Germline V gene lookup returns CDR1 SGHTA and CDR2 FQGNSA. This CDR3 is 15 amino acids long. Trimming cost V 5 bases and J 6 bases, with 17 bases left between them.

This clonotype was counted between two and nine times. The chain employs TRBV14 and TRBJ2-7; weak D call: TRBD2 (6 bases). V lost 1 base to trimming and J lost 3 bases, with 19 bases between them. Germline lookup yields CDR1 SGHDN and CDR2 FVKESK. The CDR3 runs 17 residues. CDR3 in amino acids: CASSQGLGSPGSYEQYF. In DNA, the CDR3 is TGTGCCAGCAGCCAAGGTCTCGGGAGCCCTGGGAGCTACGAGCAGTACTTC.

This clonotype was recorded many times. V and J are TRBV19 and TRBJ1-1; D remains ambiguous. Germline CDR1 LNHDA, CDR2 SQIVND (reference sequence). V lost 5 bases and J lost 6, with 13 bases in between. CDR3 length: 13 residues. The DNA for the CDR3 is TGTGCCAGTAGTCAATACTCAAGAGCTGAAGCTTTCTTT. Translating gives CASSQYSRAEAFF.

This clonotype was found many times. V gene TRBV7-2 combines with J gene TRBJ2-3; 11 positions match TRBD2. The J segment lost 3 bases and the V segment lost 1 base, leaving 15 bases of the junction unmatched. This CDR3 region has 20 residues. CDR1 and CDR2 (germline): SGHTA, FQGNSA. For the CDR3, the DNA is TGTGCCAGCAGCTTAGTTCCGGCTAGCGGGAGGCCCGGGGTAACAGATACGCAGTATTTT. Amino acid sequence: CASSLVPASGRPGVTDTQYF.

This clonotype was observed a handful of times. V and J are TRBV14 and TRBJ2-3, with 9 bases that match TRBD1. The CDR3 contains 15 residues. The junction had 5 bases not matched to a gene; V was cut back by 4 bases and J by 3 bases. Per germline, CDR1 SGHDN and CDR2 FVKESK. CDR3 protein: CASSRSGQGTDTQYF. The DNA for the CDR3 is TGTGCCAGCAGCCGATCGGGACAGGGTACAGATACGCAGTATTTT.

The chain carries TRBV19 and TRBJ2-1; 8 bases are a match to TRBD1. Germline V CDR1 and CDR2: LNHDA, SQIVND (reference sequence). The CDR3 loop spans 15 amino acids. J lost 9 bases, V lost 2 bases, and 9 bases had no gene match. CDR3 protein: CASSIFDGDRTEQFF. The CDR3 nucleotides read TGTGCCAGTAGTATATTCGACGGGGACAGGACTGAGCAGTTCTTC.

V is TRBV9 and J is TRBJ2-5, with a possible D match to TRBD1 (7 bases). This CDR3 is built from 15 residues. Germline CDR1 reads SGDLS; CDR2 reads YYNGEE. V dropped 3 bases and J dropped 1 base, with 13 bases sitting between them. The CDR3 loop is CASSAGGQPQETQYF. CDR3 in DNA: TGTGCCAGCAGCGCCGGGGGACAGCCCCAAGAGACCCAGTACTTC.

This clonotype occurred a few times. The V and J genes are TRBV7-9 and TRBJ1-4; possibly TRBD1 for D (6 bases). The V gene's germline CDR1 is SEHNR and CDR2 FQNEAQ (reference sequence). This CDR3 spans 17 amino acids. Trimming removed 3 bases at V and 8 bases at J, with 22 bases between. The CDR3 DNA reads TGTGCCAGCAGCTTTAACAGGGCTCGACTTGGACTGGAAAAACTGTTTTTT. Translated: CASSFNRARLGLEKLFF.

This sequence joins TRBV7-9 and TRBJ1-6; D call uncertain. Trimming removed 5 bases from V and 11 bases from J, with 13 bases in between. The CDR3 contains 13 residues. The germline V gene has CDR1 SEHNR and CDR2 FQNEAQ (reference sequence). CDR3 coding DNA: TGTGCCAGCAGCCCAGAAGGGTCCACACCCCTCCACTTT. This codes for CASSPEGSTPLHF.

This rearrangement joins TRBV5-1 to TRBJ1-1; D might be TRBD1 (5 bases). The germline CDR1 and CDR2 sequences are SGHRS and YFSETQ. The V and J ends lost 3 bases and 4 bases respectively, with 22 bases between them. The CDR3 has 17 amino acids. CDR3 in amino acids: CASSSRWDGVWGTEAFF. In nucleotides, the CDR3 is TGCGCCAGCAGCTCTCGCTGGGACGGTGTATGGGGCACTGAAGCTTTCTTT.

This clonotype was seen a handful of times. The gene calls are TRBV7-2 and TRBJ1-1, with a possible D match to TRBD1 (5 bases). Germline V gene data show CDR1 as SGHTA and CDR2 as FQGNSA. There are 13 residues in the CDR3. V was cut by 2 bases and J by 8 bases, with 12 bases left in between. CDR3: CASSLRAGIEAFF. The CDR3, as DNA: TGTGCCAGCAGCTTACGGGCAGGGATCGAAGCTTTCTTT.